These 18 T cell receptor beta chains share one sample of origin, sequenced in a study of regulatory T cells in long-lasting Graves disease. Time point of the sample: newly diagnosed GD, antithyroid drugs for less than 3 months. PBMC-derived RNA was used for the TCR library. The authors built TCR beta libraries using iRepertoire HTBI primers and Arm-PCR of CDR3 regions. From the multiplex PCR reads, TCRdb called clonotypes with MiXCR, one entry per CDR3 protein. The data contain hundreds of thousands of distinct CDR3 sequences, over 15% of them seen just once; the ten biggest clones take up about 36%. The sequencing here drew on peripheral blood mononuclear cells (PBMCs), taken at new diagnosis, from a patient treated with antithyroid drugs. Every receptor here comes from a female donor with Graves disease.

This clonotype was seen ten or more times. This chain joins TRBV6-5 and TRBJ2-3, with D possibly matching TRBD2 (6 bases). Germline loops: CDR1 MNHEY, CDR2 SVGAGI. V lost 2 bases to trimming and J lost 2 bases, with 11 bases between them. The CDR3 runs to 15 residues. The CDR3 loop is CASSYEGGSTDTQYF. Written as DNA, the CDR3 is TGTGCCAGCAGTTACGAGGGAGGCTCCACAGATACGCAGTATTTT.

This rearrangement joins TRBV6-1 to TRBJ2-1; D might be TRBD2 (5 bases). The germline V gene has CDR1 MNHNS and CDR2 SASEGT. This CDR3 spans 10 amino acids. V lost 7 bases and J 10 bases, leaving 8 bases between the germline ends. CDR3 bases: TGTGCCAGCATTAGCGTCGAGCAGTTCTTC. Protein: CASISVEQFF.

This clonotype was seen at least ten times. The CDR3 loop reads CASRSSITRDLAYEQYF. The CDR3 region has the DNA TGTGCCAGCAGATCGAGTATAACCCGGGACTTGGCCTACGAGCAGTACTTC. V gene TRBV7-9 combines with J gene TRBJ2-7, with D perhaps matching TRBD2 (6 bases). V gave up 6 bases and J gave up 2 bases, with 23 bases separating them. CDR1 SEHNR and CDR2 FQNEAQ come from the germline V gene (reference sequence). This CDR3 spans 17 amino acids.

This clonotype was counted at least ten times. This chain connects TRBV28 to TRBJ2-7; 10 bases map to TRBD2. CDR1 MDHEN and CDR2 SYDVKM come from the germline V gene. Trimming at V came to 5 bases and at J to 0 bases, leaving 4 bases not matched to a gene. This CDR3 is built from 15 residues. CDR3 nucleotide sequence: TGTGCCAGCAGTGAGGGACTAGCGAGCTCCTACGAGCAGTACTTC. Its translation is CASSEGLASSYEQYF. The full variable domain, with the rest looked up from reference TRBV28 and TRBJ2-7, is DVKVTQSSRYLVKRTGEKVFLECVQDMDHENMFWYRQDPGLGLRLIYFSYDVKMKEKGDIPEGYSVSREKKERFSLILESASTNQTSMYLCASSEGLASSYEQYFGPGTRLTVT.

For this clonotype: One end of the junction does not line up with germline, which may come from a read error. The rearrangement links TRBV19 to TRBJ1-4, with 7 bases fitting TRBD1. This CDR3 region has 15 residues. In germline, CDR1 is LNHDA, CDR2 SQIVND (reference sequence). The CDR3 protein is CASSTRGATNEELFF. DNA of the CDR3: TGTGCCAGTAGTACCAGGGGGGCAACTAATGAAGAACTGTTTTTT.

In regard to this clonotype: At one end, the junction sequence differs from germline, possibly due to a read error. The gene calls are TRBV11-2 and TRBJ2-3, with D unresolved. From germline, CDR1 is SGHAT and CDR2 FQNNGV. This CDR3 has 20 amino acids. The CDR3, as DNA: TGCGCCAGCAGCTTAGTCTCCCCGACCCGGATGGGGTTGAGCACAGATACGCAGTATTTT. Translation: CASSLVSPTRMGLSTDTQYF.

About this clonotype: Only one base separates this from a far larger clonotype, so it likely reflects a read error. This chain links TRBV7-3 with TRBJ2-5; D assignment may be TRBD1 or TRBD2 (5 bases each). CDR3 size: 17 residues. In germline, CDR1 is SGHTA, CDR2 FQGTGA. The V gene lost 5 bases and the J gene lost 1 base, with 20 bases spanning the gap. The CDR3 bases are TGTGCCAGCAGCCTAGCTGAGGTACAGGCGATCCAAGAGACCCAGTACTTC. It encodes CASSLAEVQAIQETQYF. Combining the CDR3 with reference TRBV7-3 and TRBJ2-5 gives the whole variable domain GAGVSQTPSNKVTEKGKYVELRCDPISGHTALYWYRQSLGQGPEFLIYFQGTGAADDSGLPNDRFFAVRPEGSVSTLKIQRTERGDSAVYLCASSLAEVQAIQETQYFGPGTRLLVL.

A word on this clonotype: A far larger clone is off by one base, so a read error is likely. This chain joins TRBV7-2 and TRBJ2-7, with a tentative D call TRBD1 (6 bases). Near its end, the DNA agrees better with TRBJ2-1, so the J call may be wrong. The CDR3 consists of 15 residues. CDR1 SGHTA and CDR2 FQGNSA come from the germline V gene. CDR3 amino acids: CASSGKQGLSYEQFF. The CDR3 bases are TGTGCCAGCAGCGGCAAGCAGGGGCTTTCATACGAGCAGTTCTTC.

The chain links TRBV2 to TRBJ1-6, with D tentatively TRBD1 (5 bases). The CDR3 loop spans 16 amino acids. Germline assignment: CDR1 SNHLY and CDR2 FYNNEI. The V gene lost 6 bases and the J gene lost 7 bases, with 19 bases spanning the gap. This CDR3 reads CASRVTGTPVNSPLHF. Here the CDR3 DNA reads TGTGCCAGCAGAGTTACCGGGACTCCAGTCAATTCACCCCTCCACTTT.

V is TRBV7-2 and J is TRBJ2-3, with D perhaps TRBD2 (5 bases). Trimming pared 3 bases from V and 4 bases from J, leaving 14 bases between. The CDR3 sequence is 15 residues long. CDR1 SGHTA and CDR2 FQGNSA come from the germline V gene. This CDR3 reads CASSFIAHTADTQYF. For the CDR3, the DNA is TGTGCCAGCAGCTTCATAGCGCATACCGCAGATACGCAGTATTTT.

This chain links TRBV4-1 with TRBJ1-2, with D unclear. Trimming took off 0 bases at V and 3 bases at J, with 8 bases between the two ends. The CDR3 is made up of 14 amino acids. Germline V gene data show CDR1 as MGHRA and CDR2 as YSYEKL. The chain's CDR3 is CASSQDPGDYGYTF. The CDR3 nucleotides read TGCGCCAGCAGCCAAGACCCGGGAGACTATGGCTACACCTTC.

This clonotype has just a few counts. As DNA, the CDR3 is TGTGCCTGGAGTGCTGGGGGGAATCAGCCCCAGCATTTT. Translation: CAWSAGGNQPQHF. The chain joins TRBV30 to TRBJ1-5, with a weak D call TRBD1 (5 bases). The CDR3 is made up of 13 amino acids. The ends were cut back, 1 base at V and 4 bases at J, with 8 bases in the middle. Germline V CDR1 and CDR2: GTSNPN, SVGIG (reference sequence).

A remark on this clonotype: One end of the junction does not line up with germline, which may come from a read error. The chain couples TRBV4-2 to TRBJ1-4; weak D call: TRBD1 (6 bases). The germline V gene encodes CDR1 LGHNA and CDR2 YNFKEQ. The CDR3 has 16 amino acids. This CDR3 reads CASSQDPVKGGEELFF. For the CDR3, the DNA is TGTGCCAGCAGCCAAGATCCCGTCAAGGGGGGTGAAGAACTGTTTTTT.

This clonotype was counted between two and nine times. The chain combines TRBV20-1 with TRBJ2-7, with D possibly called TRBD1 or TRBD2 (6 bases each). The V gene's germline CDR1 is DFQATT and CDR2 SNEGSKA (reference sequence). The ends were cut back, 6 bases at V and 7 bases at J, with 25 bases in the middle. The CDR3 loop spans 15 amino acids. The CDR3 region is CSAHVGGGPLREQYF. The CDR3 bases are TGCAGTGCCCACGTAGGGGGAGGCCCCTTGCGGGAGCAGTACTTC.

This clonotype was detected many times. This rearrangement joins TRBV28 to TRBJ1-2; TRBD1 might be the D (5 bases). Trimming took off 4 bases at V and 6 bases at J, with 9 bases between the two ends. Germline CDR1 is MDHEN and CDR2 is SYDVKM. This CDR3 is 12 amino acids long. The CDR3 here is CASSSGRDGYTF. CDR3 DNA sequence: TGTGCCAGCAGTTCAGGGAGAGATGGCTACACCTTC.

There are many counts of this clonotype. The CDR3 DNA reads as TGTGCCAGCCACAAGGTGGCTAGCGGGAGTTTTGAGCAGTTCTTC. This codes for CASHKVASGSFEQFF. The gene calls are TRBV12-3 or TRBV12-4 and TRBJ2-1, with 10 bases lining up with TRBD2. This CDR3 is built from 15 residues. After removal of 8 bases from V and 9 bases from J, the junction contained 13 bases not matched to a gene.

This clonotype was seen at least ten times. The chain employs TRBV27 and TRBJ1-4, with D unresolved. V was pared by 5 bases and J by 7 bases, with 20 bases between. Germline V lookup: CDR1 MNHEY, CDR2 SMNVEV (reference sequence). CDR3 length: 16 amino acids. The CDR3 protein is CASSTIWTPGGEKLFF. The CDR3 bases are TGTGCCAGCAGTACTATCTGGACCCCCGGAGGTGAAAAACTGTTTTTT.

This clonotype was found a few times. This sequence joins TRBV6-1 and TRBJ2-7; no clear D. There are 11 residues in the CDR3. V was shortened by 4 bases and J by 5 bases, with 6 bases between the two germline ends. Germline V gene lookup returns CDR1 MNHNS and CDR2 SASEGT. CDR3 sequence reads: CASSALDEQYF. The DNA for the CDR3 is TGTGCCAGCAGTGCTCTGGACGAGCAGTACTTC.